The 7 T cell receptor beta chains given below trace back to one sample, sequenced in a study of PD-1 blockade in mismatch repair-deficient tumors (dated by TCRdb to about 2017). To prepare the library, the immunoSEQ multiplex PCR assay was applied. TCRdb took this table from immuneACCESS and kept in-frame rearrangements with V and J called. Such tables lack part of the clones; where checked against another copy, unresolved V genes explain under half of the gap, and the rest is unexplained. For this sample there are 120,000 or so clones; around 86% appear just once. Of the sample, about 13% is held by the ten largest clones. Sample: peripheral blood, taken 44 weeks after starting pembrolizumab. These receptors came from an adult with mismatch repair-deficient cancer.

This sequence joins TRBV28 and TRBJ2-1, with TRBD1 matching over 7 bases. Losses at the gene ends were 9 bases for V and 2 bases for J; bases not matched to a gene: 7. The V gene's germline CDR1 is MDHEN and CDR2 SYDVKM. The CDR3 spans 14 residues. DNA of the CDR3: TGTGCCAGTCTTAGGGGGCGACCCTACAATGAGCAGTTCTTC. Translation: CASLRGRPYNEQFF.

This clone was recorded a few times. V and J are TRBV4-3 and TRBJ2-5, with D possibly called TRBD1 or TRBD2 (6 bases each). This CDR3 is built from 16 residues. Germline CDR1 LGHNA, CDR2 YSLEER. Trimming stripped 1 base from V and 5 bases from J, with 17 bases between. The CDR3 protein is CASSQAAEGVVETQYF. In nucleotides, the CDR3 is TGCGCCAGCAGCCAAGCCGCGGAGGGGGTAGTGGAGACCCAGTACTTC.

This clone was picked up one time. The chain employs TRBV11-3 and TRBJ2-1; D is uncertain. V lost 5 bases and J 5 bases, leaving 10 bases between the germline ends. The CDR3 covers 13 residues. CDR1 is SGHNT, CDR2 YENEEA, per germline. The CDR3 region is CASSTAHNNEQFF. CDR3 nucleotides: TGTGCCAGCAGCACAGCTCATAACAATGAGCAGTTCTTC. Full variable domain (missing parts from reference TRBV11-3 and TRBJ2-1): EAGVVQSPRYKIIEKKQPVAFWCNPISGHNTLYWYLQNLGQGPELLIRYENEEAVDDSQLPKDRFSAERLKGVDSTLKIQPAELGDSAVYLCASSTAHNNEQFFGPGTRLTVL.

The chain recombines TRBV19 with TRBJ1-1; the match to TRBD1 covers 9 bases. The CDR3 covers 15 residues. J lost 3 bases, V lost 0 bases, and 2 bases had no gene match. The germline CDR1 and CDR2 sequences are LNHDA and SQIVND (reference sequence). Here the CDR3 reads CASSIEGDRDTEAFF. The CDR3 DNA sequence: TGTGCCAGTAGTATAGAGGGGGACAGGGACACTGAAGCTTTCTTT. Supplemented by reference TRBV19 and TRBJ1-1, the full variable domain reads DGGITQSPKYLFRKEGQNVTLSCEQNLNHDAMYWYRQDPGQGLRLIYYSQIVNDFQKGDIAEGYSVSREKKESFPLTVTSAQKNPTAFYLCASSIEGDRDTEAFFGQGTRLTVV.

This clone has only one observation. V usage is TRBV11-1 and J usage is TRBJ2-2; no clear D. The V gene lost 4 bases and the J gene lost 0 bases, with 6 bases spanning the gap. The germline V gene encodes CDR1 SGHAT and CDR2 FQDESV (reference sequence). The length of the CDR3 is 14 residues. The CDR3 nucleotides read TGTGCCAGCAGCTCGAGTACGAACACCGGGGAGCTGTTTTTT. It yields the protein CASSSSTNTGELFF.

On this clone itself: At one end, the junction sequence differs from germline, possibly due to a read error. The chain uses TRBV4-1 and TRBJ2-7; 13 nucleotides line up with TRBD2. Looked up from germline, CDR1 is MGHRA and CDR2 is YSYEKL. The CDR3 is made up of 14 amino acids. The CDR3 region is CASSQDGGLAGLTF. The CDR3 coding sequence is TGCGCCAGCAGCCAAGATGGGGGACTAGCGGGACTGACATTC.

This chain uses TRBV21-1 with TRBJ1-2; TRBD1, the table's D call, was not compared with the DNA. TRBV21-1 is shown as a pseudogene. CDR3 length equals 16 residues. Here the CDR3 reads CASSNYWTGGNYGYTF. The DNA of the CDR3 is TGTGCCAGCAGCAACTATTGGACAGGGGGGAACTATGGCTACACCTTC.